The following is a TCR beta chain sequence with its context. The V and J ends lost 1 base and 5 bases respectively, with 13 bases between them. The CDR3 runs 15 residues. A J-beta primer mix and a sample-barcoded 5' primer were used in a second PCR of roughly 6 to 11 cycles. TCRdb itself ran the 5' RACE reads through MiXCR, one entry per CDR3 protein. The sample consists of about 1.8 million distinct CDR3 sequences, around 48% of them appearing once. This record comes from a study of blood T cells in healthy people across ages. The source material was blood. The TCR comes from a woman between 35 and 50 years old in good health. The chain recombines TRBV12-3 or TRBV12-4 with TRBJ2-3; maybe TRBD1 (6 bases). The CDR3 reads CASSLGQAQGDTQYF. In DNA, the CDR3 is TGTGCCAGCAGTTTAGGACAGGCCCAAGGAGATACGCAGTATTTT.